This TCR beta chain was sequenced in a study of Tregs in tolerant kidney transplant recipients. The CDR3 loop spans 15 amino acids. The germline V and J ends were trimmed by 7 bases and 1 base, with 17 bases remaining between them. Germline CDR1 is SGHRS and CDR2 is YFSETQ. This clone was detected a few times. Clones were sequenced by immunoSEQ multiplex PCR, and TCRdb holds only the in-frame ones, with some missing. The table records 50,000 to 75,000 clones, approximately 85% of them present only once. The chain is built from TRBV5-1 and TRBJ2-5; D perhaps matches TRBD1 (6 bases). This clonotype originated in a human donor who received a combined kidney and bone marrow transplant. The specimen comprised Tregs from blood, sampled before the transplant. For the CDR3, the DNA is TGCGCCAGCCAGGACAGTTTAGGGGTCCAAGAGACCCAGTACTTC. This encodes CASQDSLGVQETQYF.